A selection of T cell receptor beta chains follows, all from one sample in a study of CD8 T cells in ankylosing spondylitis. TCRdb fed the 5' RACE reads into MiXCR, producing one record per CDR3 protein. The sample gives around 330,000 distinct CDR3 sequences, around a tenth of which show up once; roughly a tenth is in the top ten. Sequenced: blood, either unsorted or a sorted T cell fraction (not recorded which). These receptors were collected from a female donor with ankylosing spondylitis or in good health (not recorded which). Each CDR3 is given with its conserved first and last residue.

TRBV5-1	TRBJ2-3	CASSLALTGGVDTQYF
TRBV4-1	TRBJ1-3	CASSPDRAGNTIYF
TRBV20-1	TRBJ2-5	CSARMDFQETQYF
TRBV12-3/TRBV12-4	TRBJ2-7	CASSLGQGLYF
TRBV10-3	TRBJ1-2	CAIEGTGNGYTF
TRBV7-2	TRBJ2-5	CASSAHQETQYF
TRBV7-2	TRBJ1-1	CASSFQGKNTEAFF
TRBV6-2/TRBV6-3	TRBJ1-1	CASSSTGLSEAFF
TRBV20-1	TRBJ2-3	CSAPGQGSTDTQYF
TRBV5-1	TRBJ2-1	CASSLDLQYNEQFF
TRBV5-5	TRBJ1-5	CASSGTGNNQPQHF
TRBV7-9	TRBJ2-1	CASSWTSGVSNEQFF
TRBV25-1	TRBJ1-5	CASSEAGNQPQHF
TRBV6-5	TRBJ1-2	CASSYGTASYGYTF
TRBV10-3	TRBJ1-5	CAISATGLQPQHF
TRBV6-1	TRBJ2-3	CASTPGMTATDTQYF
TRBV10-3	TRBJ2-1	CAIRDRTSAHNEQFF
TRBV18	TRBJ1-1	CASSPSSPSTEAFF
TRBV3-1	TRBJ2-7	CASSQEVSGYEQYF
TRBV20-1	TRBJ2-3	CSARRGIGTSGIDTSTDTQYF
TRBV7-8	TRBJ2-1	CASSLSGRNEQFF
TRBV5-1	TRBJ1-5	CASSWGQGSQPQHF
TRBV20-1	TRBJ1-2	CSANGQEDGYTF
TRBV5-6	TRBJ1-3	CASSLGGLPGNTIYF